This TCR beta chain was sequenced in a study of blood T cell repertoires in COVID-19. Looking at the study overall: The study drew acute and convalescent COVID-19 samples from the United States, Italy and Spain. Sources were T cells, B-cell-depleted T cells, or PBMCs; the material itself was cDNA or gDNA.

V lost 7 bases and J 5 bases, leaving 14 bases between the germline ends. The germline gives CDR1 SEHNR, CDR2 FQNEAQ (reference sequence). The CDR3 contains 13 residues. Per the original data handling: Cell counts per sample came from amplifying reference gene primers. Some clones are missing from TCRdb's copy, which holds only in-frame ones; the method was immunoSEQ multiplex PCR. V and J calls and clone size are as listed in that table; D and trimming were resolved from the DNA. The table has some 53,000 clones, 85% to 90% seen once. This clone was observed a single time. The sequenced sample consisted of peripheral blood. This receptor was identified in a man aged 55-75 years with active COVID-19. V and J are TRBV7-9 and TRBJ1-2; perhaps TRBD1 as D (5 bases). This CDR3 reads CASTILGGYGYTF. CDR3 coding DNA: TGTGCCAGCACCATTCTGGGGGGTTATGGCTACACCTTC.